The TCR beta chain described here comes from a study of siplizumab effects on memory and regulatory T cells. The data were produced by immunoSEQ multiplex PCR, yet TCRdb's version contains in-frame clones alone and is incomplete. This sample has about 110,000 clones, with under 95% found just once. The clonotype was recovered from a human donor in good health. The sequencing sample was made of CD4+ T cells sorted from blood.

The CDR3 region is CASSRDSLGSLYGYTF. In nucleotides, the CDR3 is TGTGCCAGCTCCCGGGACAGTTTGGGTTCCCTCTATGGCTACACCTTC. The chain couples TRBV18 to TRBJ1-2, with 7 nucleotides matching TRBD1. The CDR3 runs to 16 residues. The V segment lost 6 bases and the J segment 4 bases; nucleotides outside the gene matches: 14. CDR1 and CDR2 from the germline V gene are KGHSH and LQKENI.